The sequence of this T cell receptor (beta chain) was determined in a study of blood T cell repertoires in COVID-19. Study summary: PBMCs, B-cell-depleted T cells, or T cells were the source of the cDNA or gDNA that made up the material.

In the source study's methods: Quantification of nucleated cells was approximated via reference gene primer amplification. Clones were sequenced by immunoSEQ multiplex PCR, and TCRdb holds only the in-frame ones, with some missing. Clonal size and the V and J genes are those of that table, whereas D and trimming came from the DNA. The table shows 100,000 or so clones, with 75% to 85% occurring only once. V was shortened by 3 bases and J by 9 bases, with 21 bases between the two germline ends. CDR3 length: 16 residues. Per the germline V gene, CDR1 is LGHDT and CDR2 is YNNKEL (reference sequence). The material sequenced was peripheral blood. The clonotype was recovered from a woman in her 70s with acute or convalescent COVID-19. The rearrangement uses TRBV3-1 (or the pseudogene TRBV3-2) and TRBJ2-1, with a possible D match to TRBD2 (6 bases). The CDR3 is CASSHFRDPHGGEQFF. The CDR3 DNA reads TGTGCCAGCAGCCACTTCCGGGACCCGCACGGGGGTGAGCAGTTCTTC.